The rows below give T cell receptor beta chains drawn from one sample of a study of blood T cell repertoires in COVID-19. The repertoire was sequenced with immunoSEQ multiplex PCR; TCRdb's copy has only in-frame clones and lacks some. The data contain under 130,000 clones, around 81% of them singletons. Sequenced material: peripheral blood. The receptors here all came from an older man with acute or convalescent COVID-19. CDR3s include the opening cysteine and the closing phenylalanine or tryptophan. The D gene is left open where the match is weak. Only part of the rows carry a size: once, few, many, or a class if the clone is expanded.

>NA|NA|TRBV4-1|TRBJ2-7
CASSQEMEGTDQYF
TGCGCCAGCAGCCAAGAGATGGAGGGAACAGATCAGTACTTC
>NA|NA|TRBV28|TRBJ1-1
CASRLPGNTEAFF
TGTGCCAGCAGACTACCCGGGAACACTGAAGCTTTCTTT
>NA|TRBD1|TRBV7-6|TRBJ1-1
CASSLSGGAENTEAFF
TGTGCCAGCAGCCTATCAGGGGGCGCCGAGAACACTGAAGCTTTCTTT
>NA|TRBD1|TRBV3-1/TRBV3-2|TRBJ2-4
CASSQGQLKNIQYF
TGTGCCAGCAGCCAGGGACAGCTTAAAAACATTCAGTACTTC
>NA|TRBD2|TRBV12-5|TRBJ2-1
CASGLAGLAGGPGVGNEQFF
TGTGCTAGTGGTTTGGCCGGACTAGCGGGAGGCCCCGGAGTGGGGAATGAGCAGTTCTTC
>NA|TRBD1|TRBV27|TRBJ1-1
CATTGGAGGTEAFF
TGTGCCACAACAGGGGGGGCAGGCGGCACTGAAGCTTTCTTT
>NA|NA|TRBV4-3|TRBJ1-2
CASSQVGGEGGGYTF
TGCGCCAGCAGCCAAGTTGGTGGCGAAGGGGGTGGCTACACCTTC
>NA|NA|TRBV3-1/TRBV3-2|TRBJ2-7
CASSQDRGLPDSYEQYF
TGTGCCAGCAGCCAAGATCGAGGGCTACCCGATTCCTACGAGCAGTACTTC
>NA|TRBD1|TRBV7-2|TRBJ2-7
CASSPQNPTGVLLGEQYF
TGTGCCAGCAGCCCACAAAATCCGACAGGGGTTCTACTAGGCGAGCAGTACTTC
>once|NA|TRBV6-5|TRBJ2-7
CASRRTNKHEQYF
TGTGCCAGCAGGCGTACCAATAAGCACGAGCAGTACTTC
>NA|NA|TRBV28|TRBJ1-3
CASSLQISGGNTIYF
TGTGCCAGCAGTTTGCAGATCTCTGGTGGAAACACCATATATTTT
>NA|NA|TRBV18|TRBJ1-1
CASSLGGAGNTEAFF
TGTGCCAGCTCCCTCGGGGGGGCTGGGAACACTGAAGCTTTCTTT
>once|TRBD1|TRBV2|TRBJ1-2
CASSAQWGTGGNDF
TGTGCCAGCAGTGCCCAATGGGGGACAGGGGGTAACGACTTC
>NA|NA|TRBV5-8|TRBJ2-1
CASSLFNEQFF
TGTGCCAGCAGCCTCTTCAATGAGCAGTTCTTC
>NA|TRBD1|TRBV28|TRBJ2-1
CASSWTGDIYNEQFF
TGTGCCAGTTCCTGGACAGGGGACATCTACAATGAGCAGTTCTTC